One and the same sample provided the 26 T cell receptor beta chains below, sequenced in a study of human T cells and chemical hapten exposure. As for time point: pre-sensitization, week 0. Treatment: therapeutic diphenylcyclopropenone sensitization with weekly scalp DPC. MiXCR was run by TCRdb on the RACE reads, yielding one entry per CDR3 protein. This table holds under 200,000 distinct CDR3 sequences, roughly 30% found once. Specimen: whole blood, collected in connection with sensitization to the hapten diphenylcyclopropenone (DPC). The receptor set was obtained from a woman in her twenties or thirties with alopecia areata. Some clones in this sample may be carry-over from other donors' samples.

The V and J genes are TRBV24-1 and TRBJ2-7; D is possibly TRBD2 (5 bases). The V gene lost 4 bases and the J gene lost 3 bases, with 9 bases spanning the gap. CDR3 length: 13 residues. Germline CDR1 is KGHDR and CDR2 is SFDVKD. In DNA, the CDR3 is TGTGCCACCAGTGAGGGAGAAAACTACGAGCAGTACTTC. Its protein product is CATSEGENYEQYF.

The chain couples TRBV7-9 to TRBJ1-5; no clear D. From germline, CDR1 is SEHNR and CDR2 FQNEAQ (reference sequence). The CDR3 covers 13 residues. V lost 3 bases to trimming and J lost 6 bases, with 9 bases between them. The chain's CDR3 is CASSLAEGQPQHF. CDR3 sequence (DNA): TGTGCCAGCAGCTTGGCCGAAGGTCAGCCCCAGCATTTT.

In this sample, this clonotype turned up a few times. This chain connects TRBV14 to TRBJ1-2; D is possibly TRBD1 (6 bases). V lost 1 base to trimming and J lost 8 bases, with 11 bases between them. The germline gives CDR1 SGHDN, CDR2 FVKESK. There are 13 residues in the CDR3. The CDR3 bases are TGTGCCAGCAGCCAAGGCGGGGGCGCGGGCTACACCTTC. This codes for CASSQGGGAGYTF. The full variable domain, its missing parts supplied by reference TRBV14 and TRBJ1-2, is EAGVTQFPSHSVIEKGQTVTLRCDPISGHDNLYWYRRVMGKEIKFLLHFVKESKQDESGMPNNRFLAERTGGTYSTLKVQPAELEDSGVYFCASSQGGGAGYTFGSGTRLTVV.

The rearrangement links TRBV5-6 to TRBJ2-1; D unclear. V was clipped by 0 bases and J by 9 bases, with 7 bases between them. Germline-derived CDR1 and CDR2 are SGHDT and YYEEEE. This CDR3 is built from 12 residues. The CDR3 loop is CASSLAAGEQFF. The CDR3, as DNA: TGTGCCAGCAGCTTGGCGGCCGGTGAGCAGTTCTTC.

This clonotype was seen a few times. CDR3 nucleotide sequence: TGTGCCAGCAGCTTAAAGGTCAGCTCCTACAATGAGCAGTTCTTC. This codes for CASSLKVSSYNEQFF. The gene calls are TRBV7-3 and TRBJ2-1; D unclear. The ends were cut back, 1 base at V and 0 bases at J, with 7 bases in the middle. Looked up from germline, CDR1 is SGHTA and CDR2 is FQGTGA. CDR3 length: 15 residues.

This clonotype has only a few counts. V is TRBV5-1 and J is TRBJ1-5, with D uncertain. V was trimmed by 0 bases and J by 5 bases, leaving 6 bases between them. Per the germline V gene, CDR1 is SGHRS and CDR2 is YFSETQ. The CDR3 length is 13 residues. CDR3 coding DNA: TGCGCCAGCAGCTTGGTACCTGATCAGCCCCAGCATTTT. It translates to CASSLVPDQPQHF.

The CDR3 DNA follows: TGTGCCAGCAGCGTAGGCTTAAGGGGCGGCAGGGCTAATGAAAAACTGTTTTTT. Protein: CASSVGLRGGRANEKLFF. The V and J genes are TRBV9 and TRBJ1-4, with D tentatively TRBD1 (5 bases). V was shortened by 0 bases and J by 3 bases, with 18 bases between the two germline ends. This CDR3 is built from 18 residues. Germline V gene sequence: CDR1 SGDLS, CDR2 YYNGEE. Complete variable domain (other parts from reference TRBV9 and TRBJ1-4): DSGVTQTPKHLITATGQRVTLRCSPRSGDLSVYWYQQSLDQGLQFLIQYYNGEERAKGNILERFSAQQFPDLHSELNLSSLELGDSALYFCASSVGLRGGRANEKLFFGSGTQLSVL.

The chain recombines TRBV11-2 with TRBJ2-7, with D unclear. CDR1 is SGHAT, CDR2 FQNNGV, per germline. The V gene lost 4 bases and the J gene lost 2 bases, with 9 bases spanning the gap. This CDR3 spans 13 amino acids. CDR3 sequence (DNA): TGTGCCAGCAGCTCCGGACGGACCTACGAGCAGTACTTC. Translation gives CASSSGRTYEQYF. Full variable domain (outside the CDR3, taken from reference TRBV11-2 and TRBJ2-7): EAGVAQSPRYKIIEKRQSVAFWCNPISGHATLYWYQQILGQGPKLLIQFQNNGVVDDSQLPKDRFSAERLKGVDSTLKIQPAKLEDSAVYLCASSSGRTYEQYFGPGTRLTVT.

The chain joins TRBV29-1 to TRBJ2-3; D is possibly TRBD1 (5 bases). The V end lost 4 bases, the J end lost 0 bases, and 14 bases lay between the germline ends. Germline V gives CDR1 SQVTM, CDR2 ANQGSEA. The CDR3 contains 15 residues. CDR3 nucleotides: TGCAGCGTTGTTTTGGGCAGGGCTAGCACAGATACGCAGTATTTT. Protein product: CSVVLGRASTDTQYF.

The chain uses TRBV18 and TRBJ2-1, with TRBD1 matching over 7 bases. The J segment lost 5 bases and the V segment lost 4 bases, leaving 5 bases of the junction unmatched. Germline V CDR1 and CDR2: KGHSH, LQKENI. This CDR3 contains 14 residues. CDR3 sequence reads: CASSRGQSHNEQFF. The DNA for the CDR3 is TGTGCCAGCTCACGGGGACAGTCCCACAATGAGCAGTTCTTC.

The chain combines TRBV9 with TRBJ2-2; 10 nucleotides agree with TRBD2. The CDR3 is 16 amino acids. After removal of 2 bases from V and 5 bases from J, the junction contained 6 bases not matched to a gene. Germline CDR1 SGDLS, CDR2 YYNGEE. CDR3 protein: CASSVSGRAQTGELFF. The CDR3 DNA follows: TGTGCCAGCAGCGTGAGCGGGAGGGCCCAGACCGGGGAGCTGTTTTTT.

This clonotype was detected ten times or more. This chain connects TRBV29-1 to TRBJ1-2, with 8 bases lining up with TRBD1. This CDR3 has 13 residues. The junction had 5 bases not matched to a gene; V was cut back by 6 bases and J by 2 bases. Germline V CDR1 and CDR2: SQVTM, ANQGSEA. CDR3 nucleotides: TGCAGCGTGGCCGGGACAGGAAACTATGGCTACACCTTC. Translation: CSVAGTGNYGYTF.

This clonotype was seen many times. This chain uses TRBV6-2 or TRBV6-3 with TRBJ1-1; the match to TRBD1 covers 7 bases. Germline V gene sequence: CDR1 MNHEY, CDR2 SVGEGT. The CDR3 length is 13 residues. V was clipped by 11 bases and J by 0 bases; unmatched bases: 6. Here the CDR3 reads CAGRDSVNTEAFF. The CDR3 region has the DNA TGTGCCGGAAGGGACAGTGTGAACACTGAAGCTTTCTTT.

This clonotype was counted many times. The V call is TRBV20-1, the J call TRBJ2-3; a weak D match, TRBD2 (5 bases). Germline assignment: CDR1 DFQATT and CDR2 SNEGSKA (reference sequence). V was trimmed by 5 bases and J by 4 bases, leaving 13 bases between them. The CDR3 is made up of 13 amino acids. CDR3 nucleotides: TGCAGTGCTCCAGCGGAAAACCCAGATACGCAGTATTTT. Amino acids: CSAPAENPDTQYF.

The CDR3 DNA sequence: TGTGCCAGCAGCGTATCGTCGGGGCAAGAGACCCAGTACTTC. It specifies CASSVSSGQETQYF. The V call is TRBV9, the J call TRBJ2-5; D might be TRBD2 (5 bases). V lost 1 base to trimming and J lost 2 bases, with 9 bases between them. Germline V gene sequence: CDR1 SGDLS, CDR2 YYNGEE. The CDR3 covers 14 residues.

The table lists this clonotype with a few counts. The V call is TRBV11-3, the J call TRBJ2-3; D is possibly TRBD1 (6 bases). This CDR3 region has 15 residues. Germline-derived CDR1 and CDR2 are SGHNT and YENEEA. V was cut by 6 bases and J by 1 base, with 14 bases left in between. This CDR3 reads CASSQGNRGTDTQYF. The CDR3 DNA reads as TGTGCCAGCAGTCAAGGGAACAGGGGCACAGATACGCAGTATTTT.

Only a few counts were recorded for this clonotype. This sequence joins TRBV28 and TRBJ2-1; D might be TRBD1 or TRBD2, each matching 6 bases. The CDR3 has 12 residues. The germline V gene encodes CDR1 MDHEN and CDR2 SYDVKM. Between the trimmed V and J ends, which lost 3 bases and 14 bases, there was a span of 14 bases. The CDR3 reads CASSLVGGIEFF. DNA of the CDR3: TGTGCCAGCAGTTTGGTAGGGGGGATTGAGTTCTTC.

The chain employs TRBV12-3 or TRBV12-4 and TRBJ1-2; D gene unclear. This CDR3 is 13 amino acids long. V was shortened by 5 bases and J by 2 bases, with 9 bases between the two germline ends. The CDR3 sequence: CASSPNWNYGYTF. CDR3 coding DNA: TGTGCCAGCAGTCCTAACTGGAACTATGGCTACACCTTC.

The J gene is TRBJ1-5, the V gene TRBV7-9, with 7 bases identical to TRBD1. CDR1 is SEHNR, CDR2 FQNEAQ, per germline (reference sequence). The CDR3 covers 14 residues. V shed 2 bases and J 6 bases; nucleotides not matched to a gene: 4. CDR3 region: CASSLLGGSQPQHF. CDR3 DNA: TGTGCCAGCAGCTTACTAGGGGGCAGTCAGCCCCAGCATTTT.

This rearrangement joins TRBV7-2 to TRBJ2-1; 9 bases are shared with TRBD1. The CDR3 length is 15 residues. With V trimmed by 3 bases and J by 7 bases, 7 bases remained unmatched. Germline CDR1 is SGHTA and CDR2 is FQGNSA. CDR3 bases: TGTGCCAGCAGCTTTCCCGGACAGGGGAAGAATGAGCAGTTCTTC. Translation: CASSFPGQGKNEQFF.

The chain employs TRBV20-1 and TRBJ1-2, with a weak D call TRBD1 (6 bases). CDR1 is DFQATT and CDR2 is SNEGSKA in the germline V gene (reference sequence). The CDR3 is made up of 13 amino acids. Deletions cut 6 bases from V and 7 bases from J, with 18 bases between. The CDR3: CSADTGLSVGYTF. The CDR3, as DNA: TGCAGTGCCGATACAGGGCTCTCCGTTGGCTACACCTTC.

The chain combines TRBV28 with TRBJ1-1, with D possibly TRBD1 on 6 matching bases. Germline CDR1 is MDHEN and CDR2 is SYDVKM. Trimming removed 5 bases at V and 8 bases at J, with 12 bases between. The CDR3 sequence is 12 residues long. The CDR3 coding sequence is TGTGCCAGCAGTACAGGGACGCCCGAAGCTTTCTTT. Its protein product is CASSTGTPEAFF.

This clonotype showed up just a few times. The V call is TRBV2, the J call TRBJ2-5; tentative D call: TRBD1 (5 bases). CDR1 is SNHLY and CDR2 is FYNNEI in the germline V gene. The CDR3 runs 11 residues. V lost 8 bases and J 2 bases, leaving 6 bases between the germline ends. The CDR3 protein is CASGHQETQYF. CDR3 DNA sequence: TGTGCCAGCGGACATCAAGAGACCCAGTACTTC. Complete variable domain (other parts from reference TRBV2 and TRBJ2-5): EPEVTQTPSHQVTQMGQEVILRCVPISNHLYFYWYRQILGQKVEFLVSFYNNEISEKSEIFDDQFSVERPDGSNFTLKIRSTKLEDSAMYFCASGHQETQYFGPGTRLLVL.

This clonotype was seen only a few times. The chain uses TRBV9 and TRBJ2-1, with D perhaps matching TRBD1 (6 bases). V lost 0 bases, J lost 4 bases, and 17 bases lay in between. Per the germline V gene, CDR1 is SGDLS and CDR2 is YYNGEE. The CDR3 extends over 17 amino acids. The CDR3 DNA is TGTGCCAGCAGCGTAGAAGGTATGGGGCAGGGGTACAATGAGCAGTTCTTC. Translating gives CASSVEGMGQGYNEQFF.

The chain employs TRBV11-3 and TRBJ2-2, with D perhaps TRBD2 (6 bases). The CDR3 sequence is 15 residues long. Per the germline V gene, CDR1 is SGHNT and CDR2 is YENEEA. V lost 3 bases and J 1 base, leaving 9 bases between the germline ends. CDR3 in DNA: TGTGCCAGCAGCTTCGGGGGAATGAACACCGGGGAGCTGTTTTTT. Its translation is CASSFGGMNTGELFF.

The gene calls are TRBV18 and TRBJ1-4; 9 bases are a match to TRBD1. With V trimmed by 0 bases and J by 5 bases, 4 bases remained unmatched. This CDR3 contains 16 residues. Per the germline V gene, CDR1 is KGHSH and CDR2 is LQKENI. CDR3 in amino acids: CASSPPGTGTNEKLFF. For the CDR3, the DNA is TGTGCCAGCTCACCACCGGGGACAGGGACAAATGAAAAACTGTTTTTT.